This entry concerns a single T cell receptor beta chain. The antigen is unknown. V gave up 3 bases and J gave up 8 bases; unmatched junction bases: 5. This CDR3 is built from 16 residues. Germline V gene lookup returns CDR1 SGHTA and CDR2 FQGNSA. Template switching added a universal primer site; cDNA carried unique molecular identifiers. TCRdb reprocessed the 5' RACE reads via MiXCR and lists one record per CDR3 protein. The sample lists 350,000 to 600,000 distinct CDR3 sequences, over 12% occurring once. The sample is drawn from a study of identical twins. Broader study findings: There were fewer insertions in abundant cord blood beta clonotypes, but memory repertoires showed no such pattern. Models underestimated how often monozygotic twins shared out-of-frame TCR alpha.

These data also formed part of another study, on yellow fever vaccine responses in identical twins.

This TCR was sampled from a woman between 18 and 29 years old in good health. The rearrangement uses TRBV7-2 and TRBJ2-1, with 15 nucleotides matching TRBD2. Source material: CD4+ T cells sorted from blood. For the CDR3, the DNA is TGTGCCAGCAGCTTCCAAGGACTAGCGGGGGGGCATGAGCAGTTCTTC. Amino acids: CASSFQGLAGGHEQFF.